This T cell receptor beta chain was profiled in a study of blood T cell repertoires in COVID-19. This CDR3 contains 17 residues. Trimming took 2 bases from V and 1 from J; bases not matched to a gene: 7. CDR1 and CDR2 (germline): SGHTA, FQGNSA. Assay used: immunoSEQ multiplex PCR; TCRdb lists only in-frame clones, some missing. The data hold roughly 520,000 clones, with 85% to 90% observed a single time. Cohort 3 donors counted as recovered after two negative PCRs, clearance, or resolved symptoms. This chain joins TRBV7-2 and TRBJ2-3; 9 bases match TRBD2. This sequence was found in a woman aged 40 to 49 who had recovered from COVID-19. Source material: PBMCs or T cells enriched from blood (not recorded which). The CDR3: CASSLFPGLAGTDTQYF. In nucleotides, the CDR3 is TGTGCCAGCAGCTTATTTCCGGGACTAGCTGGCACAGATACGCAGTATTTT.